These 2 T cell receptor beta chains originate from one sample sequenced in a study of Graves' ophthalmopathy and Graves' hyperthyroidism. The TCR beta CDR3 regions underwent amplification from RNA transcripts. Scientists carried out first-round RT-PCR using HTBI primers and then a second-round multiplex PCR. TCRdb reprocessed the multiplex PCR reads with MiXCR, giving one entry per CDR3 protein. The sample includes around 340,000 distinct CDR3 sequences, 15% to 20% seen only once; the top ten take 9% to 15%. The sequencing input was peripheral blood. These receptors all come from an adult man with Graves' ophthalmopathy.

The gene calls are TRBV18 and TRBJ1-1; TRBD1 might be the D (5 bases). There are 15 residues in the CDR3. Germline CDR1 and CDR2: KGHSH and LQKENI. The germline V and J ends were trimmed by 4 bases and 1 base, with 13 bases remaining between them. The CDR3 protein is CASSLLIGENTEAFF. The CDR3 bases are TGTGCCAGCTCACTCTTGATAGGGGAGAACACTGAAGCTTTCTTT.

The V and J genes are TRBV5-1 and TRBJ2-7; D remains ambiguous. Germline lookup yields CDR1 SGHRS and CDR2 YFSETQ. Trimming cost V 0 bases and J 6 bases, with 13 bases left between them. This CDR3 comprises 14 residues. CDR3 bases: TGCGCCAGCAGCTTGGAACCCGCACATGGCGAGCAGTACTTC. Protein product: CASSLEPAHGEQYF.